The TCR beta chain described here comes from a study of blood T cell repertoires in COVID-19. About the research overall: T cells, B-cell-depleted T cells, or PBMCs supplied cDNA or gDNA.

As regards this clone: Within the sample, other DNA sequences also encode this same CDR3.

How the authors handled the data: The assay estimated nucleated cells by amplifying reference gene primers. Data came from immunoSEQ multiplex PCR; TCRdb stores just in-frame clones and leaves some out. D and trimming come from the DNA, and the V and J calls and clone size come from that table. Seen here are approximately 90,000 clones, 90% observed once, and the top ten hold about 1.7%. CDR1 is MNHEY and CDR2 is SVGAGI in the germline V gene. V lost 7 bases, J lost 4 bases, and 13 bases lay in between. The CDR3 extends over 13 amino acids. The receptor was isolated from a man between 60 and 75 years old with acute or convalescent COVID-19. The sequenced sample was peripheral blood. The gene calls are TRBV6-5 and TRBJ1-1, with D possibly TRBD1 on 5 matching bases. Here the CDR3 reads CASTRGGSTEAFF. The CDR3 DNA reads TGTGCCAGCACCCGCGGGGGAAGCACTGAAGCTTTCTTT.